The clone carrying this T cell receptor (beta chain) was detected only a few times. Antigen unknown. Treatment given: approximately nine-day PBMC culture with coronavirus spike peptide pools or control peptides (ViraFEST assay). The sample is drawn from a study of vaccination and CD4 T cells after COVID-19. The wider study: Cells were stimulated with overlapping spike peptide pools from SARS-CoV-2, HCoV-NL63, HCoV-OC43 and HCoV-229E.

This CDR3 spans 19 amino acids. V was pared by 5 bases and J by 0 bases, with 16 bases of the junction left unmatched. Germline-derived CDR1 and CDR2 are SEHNR and FQNEAQ (reference sequence). An Oncomine TCR Beta short-read assay was used to sequence the DNA from cultured CD4+ T cells. TCRdb re-called the PCR reads with MiXCR, one entry per CDR3 protein. Altogether more than 11,000 distinct CDR3 sequences are present, about 29% being singletons, with the ten largest covering around a fifth. The genes are TRBV7-9 and TRBJ2-3, with TRBD2 matching 8 bases. This clonotype originated in a human donor who received a COVID-19 vaccine. The sequenced sample was CD4+ T cells from blood, cultured in vitro, obtained before SARS-CoV-2 vaccination. CDR3 bases: TGTGCCAGCAGCCCCGGCCGGGGGGGTAGCGGGGTTAGCACAGATACGCAGTATTTT. This translates into CASSPGRGGSGVSTDTQYF.